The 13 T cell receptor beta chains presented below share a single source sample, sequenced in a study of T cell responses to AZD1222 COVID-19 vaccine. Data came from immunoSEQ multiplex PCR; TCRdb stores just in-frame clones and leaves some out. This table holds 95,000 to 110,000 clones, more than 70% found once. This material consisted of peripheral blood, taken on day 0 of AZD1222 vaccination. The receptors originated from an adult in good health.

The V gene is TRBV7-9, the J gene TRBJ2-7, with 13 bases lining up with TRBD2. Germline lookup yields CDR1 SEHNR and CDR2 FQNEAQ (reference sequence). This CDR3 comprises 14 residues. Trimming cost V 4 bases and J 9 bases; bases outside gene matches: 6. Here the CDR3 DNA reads TGTGCCAGCAGCTCCCCGGGACTAGCGGGATGGCAGTACTTC. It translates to CASSSPGLAGWQYF.

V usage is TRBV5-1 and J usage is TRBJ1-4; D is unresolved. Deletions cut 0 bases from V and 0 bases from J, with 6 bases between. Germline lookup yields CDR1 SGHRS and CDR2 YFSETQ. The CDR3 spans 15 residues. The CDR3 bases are TGCGCCAGCAGCTTGGGACCCTCAACTAATGAAAAACTGTTTTTT. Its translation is CASSLGPSTNEKLFF.

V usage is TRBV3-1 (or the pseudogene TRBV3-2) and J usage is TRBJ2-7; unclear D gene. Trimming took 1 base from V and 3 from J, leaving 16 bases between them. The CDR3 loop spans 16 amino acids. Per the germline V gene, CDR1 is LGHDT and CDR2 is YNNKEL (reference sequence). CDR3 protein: CASSQALAPLFYEQYF. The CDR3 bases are TGTGCCAGCAGCCAAGCACTGGCACCCTTATTCTACGAGCAGTACTTC.

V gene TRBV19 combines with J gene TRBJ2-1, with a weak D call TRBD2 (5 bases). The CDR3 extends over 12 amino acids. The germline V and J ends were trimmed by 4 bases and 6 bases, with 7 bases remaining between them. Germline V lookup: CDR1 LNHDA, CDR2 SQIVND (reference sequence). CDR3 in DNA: TGTGCCAGTAGTACCGGAGGCAATGAGCAGTTCTTC. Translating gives CASSTGGNEQFF.

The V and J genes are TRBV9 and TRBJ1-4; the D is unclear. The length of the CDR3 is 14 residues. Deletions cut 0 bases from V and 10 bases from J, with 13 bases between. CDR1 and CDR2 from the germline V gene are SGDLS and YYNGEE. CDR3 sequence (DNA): TGTGCCAGCAGCGTAGGCGGGGAATTTGGAAAACTGTTTTTT. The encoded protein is CASSVGGEFGKLFF.

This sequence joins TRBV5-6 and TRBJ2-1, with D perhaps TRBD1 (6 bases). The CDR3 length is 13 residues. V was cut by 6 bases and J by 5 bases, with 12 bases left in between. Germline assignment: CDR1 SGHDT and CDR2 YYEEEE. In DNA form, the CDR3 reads TGTGCCAGCATCCCTCAGGGGAACAATGAGCAGTTCTTC. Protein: CASIPQGNNEQFF.

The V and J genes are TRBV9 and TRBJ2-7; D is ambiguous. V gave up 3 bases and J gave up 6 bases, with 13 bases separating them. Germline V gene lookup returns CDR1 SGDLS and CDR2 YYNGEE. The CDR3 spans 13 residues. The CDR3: CASSGGFLSEQYF. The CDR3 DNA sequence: TGTGCCAGCAGCGGTGGCTTCCTCTCCGAGCAGTACTTC. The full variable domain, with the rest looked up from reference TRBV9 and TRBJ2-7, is DSGVTQTPKHLITATGQRVTLRCSPRSGDLSVYWYQQSLDQGLQFLIQYYNGEERAKGNILERFSAQQFPDLHSELNLSSLELGDSALYFCASSGGFLSEQYFGPGTRLTVT.

The CDR3 reads CASSLTTSGRAYEQYF. CDR3 bases: TGTGCCAGCAGCTTAACGACTAGCGGGAGGGCCTACGAGCAGTACTTC. The genes are TRBV7-3 and TRBJ2-7, with TRBD2 matching 14 bases. Unmatched junction bases numbered 0, after V lost 0 bases and J lost 2 bases. CDR1 is SGHTA, CDR2 FQGTGA, per germline. The CDR3 is 16 residues long.

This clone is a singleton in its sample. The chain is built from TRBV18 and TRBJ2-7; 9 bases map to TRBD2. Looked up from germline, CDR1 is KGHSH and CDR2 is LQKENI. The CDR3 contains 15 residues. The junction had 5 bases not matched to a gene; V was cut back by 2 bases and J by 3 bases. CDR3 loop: CASSPWASGNYEQYF. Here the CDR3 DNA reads TGTGCCAGCTCACCATGGGCTAGCGGGAACTACGAGCAGTACTTC.

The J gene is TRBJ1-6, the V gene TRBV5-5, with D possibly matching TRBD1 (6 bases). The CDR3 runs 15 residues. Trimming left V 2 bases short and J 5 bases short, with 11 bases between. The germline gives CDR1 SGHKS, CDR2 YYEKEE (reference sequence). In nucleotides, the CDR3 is TGTGCCAGCAGCTTCCCAGGGGTGGATAATTCACCCCTCCACTTT. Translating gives CASSFPGVDNSPLHF.

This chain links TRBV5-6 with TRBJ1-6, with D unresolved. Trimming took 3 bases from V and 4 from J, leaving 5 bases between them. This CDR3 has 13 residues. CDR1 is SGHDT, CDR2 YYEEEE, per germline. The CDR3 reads CASSSSYNSPLHF. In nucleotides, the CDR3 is TGTGCCAGCAGCTCCTCATATAATTCACCCCTCCACTTT.

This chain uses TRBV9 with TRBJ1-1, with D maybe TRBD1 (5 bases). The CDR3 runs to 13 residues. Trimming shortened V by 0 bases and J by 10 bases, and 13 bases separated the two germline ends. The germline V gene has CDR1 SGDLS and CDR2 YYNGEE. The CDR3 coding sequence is TGTGCCAGCAGCGTAGACGCGGGGACGGGAGCTTTCTTT. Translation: CASSVDAGTGAFF.

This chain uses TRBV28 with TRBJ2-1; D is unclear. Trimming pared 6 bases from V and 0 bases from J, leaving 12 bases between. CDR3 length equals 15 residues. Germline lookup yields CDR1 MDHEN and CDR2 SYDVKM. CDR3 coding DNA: TGTGCCAGCAGCCCTCTAGAGAGCTCCTACAATGAGCAGTTCTTC. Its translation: CASSPLESSYNEQFF.